Below are 23 T cell receptor beta chains sequenced from a single sample in a study of CD8 T cells in Susac syndrome. About 0.5 to 1 ug RNA was reverse transcribed with random hexamers. MiXCR was run by TCRdb on the immunoSEQ multiplex PCR reads, yielding one entry per CDR3 protein. The sample holds about 71,000 distinct CDR3 sequences; approximately 96% are singletons and the top ten take 0.09% to 0.13%. Sequencing used CD4+ T cells from PBMCs. These receptors all come from a human donor with multiple sclerosis.

This sequence joins TRBV6-5 and TRBJ1-1, with 12 bases identical to TRBD1. The CDR3 covers 17 residues. With V trimmed by 3 bases and J by 1 base, 6 bases remained unmatched. Per the germline V gene, CDR1 is MNHEY and CDR2 is SVGAGI. CDR3 protein: CASSYGTGGWGNTEAFF. Written as DNA, the CDR3 is TGTGCCAGCAGTTATGGGACAGGGGGCTGGGGGAACACTGAAGCTTTCTTT.

The J gene is TRBJ1-2, the V gene TRBV20-1; D not certain. V lost 2 bases, J lost 7 bases, and 14 bases lay in between. The CDR3 spans 13 residues. The germline V gene encodes CDR1 DFQATT and CDR2 SNEGSKA (reference sequence). The CDR3 reads CSARPGQAGGYTF. CDR3 coding DNA: TGCAGTGCTAGACCGGGTCAGGCGGGTGGCTACACCTTC.

This chain joins TRBV6-6 and TRBJ1-2, with 9 bases lining up with TRBD1. V lost 6 bases to trimming and J lost 3 bases; unmatched junction nucleotides: 8. This CDR3 comprises 15 residues. Germline-derived CDR1 and CDR2 are MNHNY and SVGAGI (reference sequence). The CDR3 loop reads CASRPPRTGDYGYTF. The CDR3 region has the DNA TGTGCCAGCAGACCGCCTCGGACAGGGGACTATGGCTACACCTTC.

The chain links TRBV6-2 or TRBV6-3 to TRBJ2-7, with 11 bases that match TRBD2. After removal of 5 bases from V and 7 bases from J, the junction contained 7 bases not matched to a gene. The germline V gene has CDR1 MNHEY and CDR2 SVGEGT. The CDR3 length is 14 residues. The CDR3 coding sequence is TGTGCCAGCAGTCCTAGCGGGGGGACGAGGGAGCAGTACTTC. Its translation is CASSPSGGTREQYF.

The chain links TRBV20-1 to TRBJ1-1, with 8 bases fitting TRBD1. The CDR3 extends over 13 amino acids. Trimming took 7 bases from V and 1 from J; bases not matched to a gene: 5. Germline V gene data show CDR1 as DFQATT and CDR2 as SNEGSKA (reference sequence). CDR3 residues: CSGAGQANTEAFF. The CDR3 nucleotides read TGCAGTGGTGCGGGACAGGCGAACACTGAAGCTTTCTTT.

This sequence joins TRBV5-1 and TRBJ2-5; D is undetermined. V shed 4 bases and J shed 2 bases, with 12 bases lying between them. Germline CDR1 reads SGHRS; CDR2 reads YFSETQ. This CDR3 contains 14 residues. The CDR3 region is CASSTGSGQETQYF. CDR3 coding DNA: TGCGCCAGCAGCACCGGGTCCGGTCAAGAGACCCAGTACTTC.

The chain combines TRBV5-1 with TRBJ2-1, with 9 bases that match TRBD2. CDR1 is SGHRS, CDR2 YFSETQ, per germline. J lost 2 bases, V lost 0 bases, and 12 bases had no gene match. The CDR3 has 19 residues. The CDR3 sequence is CASSLDASGDLMTYNEQFF. Here the CDR3 DNA reads TGCGCCAGCAGCTTGGATGCTAGCGGGGATCTAATGACCTACAATGAGCAGTTCTTC.

The CDR3 DNA reads TGTGCCAGCAGCCAAGGGACGAATCAGCCCCAGCATTTT. Protein sequence: CASSQGTNQPQHF. The chain combines TRBV3-1 with TRBJ1-5; no clear D gene. V gave up 1 base and J gave up 4 bases, with 5 bases separating them. The CDR3 loop spans 13 amino acids. Germline CDR1 and CDR2: LGHDT and YNNKEL (reference sequence).

This clonotype was seen a few times. The chain is built from TRBV30 and TRBJ1-2; a weak D match, TRBD1 (6 bases). There are 17 residues in the CDR3. Germline-derived CDR1 and CDR2 are GTSNPN and SVGIG (reference sequence). V was trimmed by 0 bases and J by 2 bases, leaving 19 bases between them. The CDR3 reads CAWSVLFGKGENYGYTF. The CDR3 coding sequence is TGTGCCTGGAGTGTACTATTTGGAAAGGGGGAAAACTATGGCTACACCTTC.

The chain uses TRBV5-1 and TRBJ1-1; D not resolved. The CDR3 runs 15 residues. Germline assignment: CDR1 SGHRS and CDR2 YFSETQ. Trimming took off 0 bases at V and 5 bases at J, with 14 bases between the two ends. The CDR3 region is CASSLASGGGTEAFF. Here the CDR3 DNA reads TGCGCCAGCAGCTTGGCTTCAGGAGGCGGAACTGAAGCTTTCTTT.

V gene TRBV6-6 combines with J gene TRBJ2-7, with D perhaps given as TRBD1 or TRBD2 (5 bases each). Trimming took off 4 bases at V and 9 bases at J, with 10 bases between the two ends. The CDR3 has 11 residues. Germline V CDR1 and CDR2: MNHNY, SVGAGI (reference sequence). For the CDR3, the DNA is TGTGCCAGCAGTTCGGGGCTTGGGCAGTACTTC. Protein: CASSSGLGQYF.

The chain links TRBV19 to TRBJ1-2, with D perhaps TRBD1 (5 bases). The germline V gene encodes CDR1 LNHDA and CDR2 SQIVND (reference sequence). Trimming pared 2 bases from V and 6 bases from J, leaving 16 bases between. CDR3 length: 15 residues. The CDR3 reads CASSIRTLGGDGYTF. The DNA of the CDR3 is TGTGCCAGTAGTATACGGACCTTGGGGGGGGATGGCTACACCTTC. Based on the CDR3 plus reference TRBV19 and TRBJ1-2, the full variable domain is DGGITQSPKYLFRKEGQNVTLSCEQNLNHDAMYWYRQDPGQGLRLIYYSQIVNDFQKGDIAEGYSVSREKKESFPLTVTSAQKNPTAFYLCASSIRTLGGDGYTFGSGTRLTVV.

V and J are TRBV7-9 and TRBJ2-5, with a weak D call TRBD1 (5 bases). The germline gives CDR1 SEHNR, CDR2 FQNEAQ (reference sequence). V was pared by 5 bases and J by 7 bases, with 14 bases between. The CDR3 consists of 13 residues. The CDR3 DNA reads as TGTGCCAGCAGCCCGACAGAGCTCCGGACCCAGTACTTC. It encodes CASSPTELRTQYF.

This chain links TRBV6-5 with TRBJ1-3; D is unclear. The V end lost 10 bases, the J end lost 0 bases, and 4 bases lay between the germline ends. Germline assignment: CDR1 MNHEY and CDR2 SVGAGI. The CDR3 spans 11 residues. Written as DNA, the CDR3 is TGTGCCACCTACTCTGGAAACACCATATATTTT. The encoded protein is CATYSGNTIYF.

The rearrangement joins TRBV7-9 to TRBJ1-1; possible D gene TRBD1, 6 bases. Germline V gene sequence: CDR1 SEHNR, CDR2 FQNEAQ (reference sequence). V shed 6 bases and J shed 0 bases, with 17 bases lying between them. CDR3 size: 16 residues. The CDR3 coding sequence is TGTGCCAGCAGGTTCACCCTCGGACAGTTGAACACTGAAGCTTTCTTT. Its protein is CASRFTLGQLNTEAFF.

The rearrangement joins TRBV6-1 to TRBJ2-7, with TRBD1 identical over 8 bases. Germline assignment: CDR1 MNHNS and CDR2 SASEGT. This CDR3 has 17 residues. V shed 5 bases and J 3 bases; nucleotides not matched to a gene: 15. Here the CDR3 reads CASSRYMGTGGNYEQYF. The CDR3 region has the DNA TGTGCCAGCAGTAGGTATATGGGGACAGGTGGGAACTACGAGCAGTACTTC.

The chain recombines TRBV12-3 or TRBV12-4 with TRBJ2-7, with 10 bases identical to TRBD2. CDR3 size: 16 residues. The ends lost 5 bases at V and 1 base at J; junction bases unmatched: 8. DNA for the CDR3: TGTGCCAGCAGTCTCGTAGCGGGGGGCCCGTCCTACGAGCAGTACTTC. This codes for CASSLVAGGPSYEQYF.

J is TRBJ1-2 and V is TRBV29-1; TRBD1 might be the D (6 bases). This CDR3 spans 12 amino acids. CDR1 SQVTM and CDR2 ANQGSEA come from the germline V gene. The V end was cut by 4 bases, the J end by 9 bases, with 15 bases between. CDR3 sequence reads: CSVAGGGLSYTF. In DNA, the CDR3 is TGCAGCGTTGCCGGCGGGGGGCTGAGCTACACCTTC.

The rearrangement uses TRBV4-1 and TRBJ2-7, with 12 bases lining up with TRBD1. This CDR3 is 17 amino acids long. With 5 bases clipped from V and 4 bases from J, the junction kept 12 bases outside the gene matches. Germline CDR1 reads MGHRA; CDR2 reads YSYEKL. The CDR3: CASSATPGQGAGYEQYF. CDR3 in DNA: TGCGCCAGCAGCGCGACCCCGGGACAGGGGGCAGGGTACGAGCAGTACTTC.

The genes are TRBV7-9 and TRBJ2-7, with D possibly TRBD1 on 5 matching bases. The germline V and J ends were trimmed by 5 bases and 5 bases, with 13 bases remaining between them. This CDR3 region has 13 residues. Germline V CDR1 and CDR2: SEHNR, FQNEAQ (reference sequence). The CDR3 DNA reads TGTGCCAGCAGCCTAACTCAGGGTCACGAGCAGTACTTC. Its protein is CASSLTQGHEQYF.

DNA of the CDR3: TGTGCCAGCAGTATGGGGGGGACAGGCCCCAGGGCCTATGGCTACACCTTC. Translation gives CASSMGGTGPRAYGYTF. The V call is TRBV28, the J call TRBJ1-2; 8 bases agree with TRBD1. The CDR3 loop spans 17 amino acids. CDR1 MDHEN and CDR2 SYDVKM come from the germline V gene. J was trimmed by 4 bases and V by 5 bases; bases with no gene match: 15.

The gene calls are TRBV5-1 and TRBJ2-1; D is perhaps TRBD1 or TRBD2 (6 bases each). The CDR3 consists of 15 residues. Germline loops: CDR1 SGHRS, CDR2 YFSETQ. V shed 1 base and J shed 8 bases, with 16 bases lying between them. The CDR3 here is CASSLIWGAGDEQFF. CDR3 sequence (DNA): TGCGCCAGCAGCTTGATCTGGGGGGCAGGGGATGAGCAGTTCTTC.

The chain couples TRBV9 to TRBJ2-2; D ambiguous. V lost 4 bases and J lost 4, with 5 bases in between. This CDR3 comprises 12 residues. Germline V gene data show CDR1 as SGDLS and CDR2 as YYNGEE. CDR3 sequence (DNA): TGTGCCAGCAGCACGAGCACCGGGGAGCTGTTTTTT. Translated: CASSTSTGELFF.